These 20 T cell receptor beta chains were sequenced from one sample in a study of blood T cell repertoires in COVID-19. This table comes from immunoSEQ multiplex PCR, and its TCRdb copy is limited to in-frame clones, with some not included. Altogether around 310,000 clones are present, around 87% being singletons, with the ten largest covering around 0.97%. Specimen: peripheral blood. The receptor set was obtained from a woman aged 40 to 50 with COVID-19, enrolled during active disease.

The CDR3 spells CASSVNRDNTEAFF. The CDR3 DNA reads TGTGCCAGCAGCGTAAACAGAGATAACACTGAAGCTTTCTTT. The chain recombines TRBV9 with TRBJ1-1; D not certain. CDR1 is SGDLS and CDR2 is YYNGEE in the germline V gene. V was shortened by 1 base and J by 2 bases, with 9 bases between the two germline ends. This CDR3 is 14 amino acids long.

The genes are TRBV11-1 and TRBJ2-1; a possible D gene is TRBD2 (6 bases). With 10 bases removed from V and 2 bases from J, the gap between germline ends came to 12 bases. Germline V lookup: CDR1 SGHAT, CDR2 FQDESV (reference sequence). CDR3 size: 13 residues. In DNA form, the CDR3 reads TGTGCCACCTCTAGCGCGGCCTACAATGAGCAGTTCTTC. Amino acids: CATSSAAYNEQFF. The full variable domain, with the rest looked up from reference TRBV11-1 and TRBJ2-1, is EAEVAQSPRYKITEKSQAVAFWCDPISGHATLYWYRQILGQGPELLVQFQDESVVDDSQLPKDRFSAERLKGVDSTLKIQPAELGDSAMYLCATSSAAYNEQFFGPGTRLTVL.

This chain uses TRBV11-2 with TRBJ2-2; 7 bases agree with TRBD1. V trimming: 6 bases; J trimming: 0 bases; junction bases outside the gene matches: 4. The germline gives CDR1 SGHAT, CDR2 FQNNGV. The CDR3 is made up of 15 amino acids. The CDR3 spells CASSWQGANTGELFF. The CDR3, as DNA: TGTGCCAGCAGTTGGCAGGGGGCGAACACCGGGGAGCTGTTTTTT.

The chain couples TRBV5-1 to TRBJ2-3, with D tentatively TRBD1 (5 bases). The germline CDR1 and CDR2 sequences are SGHRS and YFSETQ. Trimming removed 1 base at V and 2 bases at J, with 11 bases between. This CDR3 is built from 15 residues. CDR3 in DNA: TGCGCCAGCAGCTTGAGGCAGGGCAACACAGATACGCAGTATTTT. This translates into CASSLRQGNTDTQYF.

V gene TRBV6-6 combines with J gene TRBJ2-7; TRBD1 aligns across 7 bases. V was clipped by 5 bases and J by 0 bases; unmatched bases: 7. The CDR3 is 15 amino acids. Germline assignment: CDR1 MNHNY and CDR2 SVGAGI (reference sequence). The CDR3: CASSNRGISSYEQYF. In nucleotides, the CDR3 is TGTGCCAGCAGTAACAGGGGAATCAGCTCCTACGAGCAGTACTTC.

The V gene is TRBV27, the J gene TRBJ1-2, with TRBD1 identical over 8 bases. This CDR3 is 15 amino acids long. Germline CDR1 is MNHEY and CDR2 is SMNVEV (reference sequence). Losses at the gene ends were 5 bases for V and 3 bases for J; bases not matched to a gene: 8. The CDR3 nucleotides read TGTGCCAGCAGTCCCGACCCGACAGGGGACTATGGCTACACCTTC. It encodes CASSPDPTGDYGYTF.

This clone was seen a single time. This CDR3 is CATRWDYPIPYEQYF. The CDR3 coding sequence is TGTGCCACCCGATGGGACTATCCTATCCCCTACGAGCAGTACTTC. The chain employs TRBV6-6 and TRBJ2-7; 7 nucleotides line up with TRBD2. The CDR3 is 15 amino acids. V was pared by 10 bases and J by 2 bases, with 14 bases of the junction left unmatched. The germline CDR1 and CDR2 sequences are MNHNY and SVGAGI (reference sequence).

The chain uses TRBV25-1 and TRBJ2-5; 11 bases align to TRBD2. Germline CDR1 MGHDK, CDR2 SYGVNS. The CDR3 is made up of 17 amino acids. The V gene end was trimmed by 6 bases and the J gene end by 1 base; junction bases not matched to a gene: 10. The CDR3: CASRKGLAGGFQETQYF. The CDR3 region has the DNA TGTGCCAGCAGGAAAGGTCTAGCGGGGGGTTTCCAAGAGACCCAGTACTTC.

V usage is TRBV7-6 and J usage is TRBJ2-7; 8 nucleotides line up with TRBD1. Germline lookup yields CDR1 SGHVS and CDR2 FNYEAQ. The CDR3 extends over 13 amino acids. The V gene end was trimmed by 5 bases and the J gene end by 2 bases; junction bases not matched to a gene: 2. CDR3 nucleotide sequence: TGTGCCAGCAGCCAGGGGGCAGCCTACGAGCAGTACTTC. Amino acid sequence: CASSQGAAYEQYF. Variable domain in full (rest from reference TRBV7-6 and TRBJ2-7): GAGVSQSPRYKVTKRGQDVALRCDPISGHVSLYWYRQALGQGPEFLTYFNYEAQQDKSGLPNDRFSAERPEGSISTLTIQRTEQRDSAMYRCASSQGAAYEQYFGPGTRLTVT.

This clone was found once. The gene calls are TRBV11-2 and TRBJ1-6, with D perhaps TRBD1 (5 bases). In germline, CDR1 is SGHAT, CDR2 FQNNGV. The CDR3 is 15 amino acids. V was cut by 2 bases and J by 6 bases, with 11 bases left in between. DNA for the CDR3: TGTGCCAGCAGCTTAAGAGCAGGGCCTAATTCACCCCTCCACTTT. It encodes CASSLRAGPNSPLHF.

The gene calls are TRBV12-3 or TRBV12-4 and TRBJ1-2, with 7 nucleotides matching TRBD1. The V gene end was trimmed by 6 bases and the J gene end by 2 bases; junction bases not matched to a gene: 3. This CDR3 is 13 amino acids long. The CDR3 spells CASSPGQNYGYTF. CDR3 DNA: TGTGCCAGCAGCCCGGGACAGAACTATGGCTACACCTTC.

This chain uses TRBV5-6 with TRBJ2-2; D is undetermined. The CDR3 is 12 residues long. Germline V gene sequence: CDR1 SGHDT, CDR2 YYEEEE. Trimming left V 4 bases short and J 3 bases short, with 4 bases between. CDR3 loop: CASSHYTGELFF. In nucleotides, the CDR3 is TGTGCCAGCAGCCACTACACCGGGGAGCTGTTTTTT.

The V and J genes are TRBV28 and TRBJ2-7; D uncertain. Trimming pared 5 bases from V and 2 bases from J, leaving 10 bases between. This CDR3 has 13 residues. CDR1 and CDR2 (germline): MDHEN, SYDVKM. The CDR3 region is CASSLQLAYEQYF. The DNA of the CDR3 is TGTGCCAGCAGTCTACAGCTGGCCTACGAGCAGTACTTC.

The chain carries TRBV5-1 and TRBJ2-1, with TRBD1 matching over 9 bases. Looked up from germline, CDR1 is SGHRS and CDR2 is YFSETQ. Trimming at V came to 4 bases and at J to 2 bases, leaving 7 bases not matched to a gene. The CDR3 runs 16 residues. The CDR3 DNA is TGCGCCAGCAGCCGTCGGACAGGGGTGGCCTACAATGAGCAGTTCTTC. This codes for CASSRRTGVAYNEQFF.

A single count supports this clone. V and J are TRBV19 and TRBJ1-3; D uncertain. CDR3 length: 11 amino acids. CDR1 is LNHDA and CDR2 is SQIVND in the germline V gene (reference sequence). Trimming removed 5 bases at V and 3 bases at J, with 2 bases between. CDR3 nucleotides: TGTGCCAGTAGTCTTGGAAACACCATATATTTT. It translates to CASSLGNTIYF.

The chain couples TRBV6-6 to TRBJ2-4; maybe TRBD2 (6 bases). The CDR3 covers 17 residues. Between the trimmed V and J ends, which lost 5 bases and 0 bases, there was a span of 17 bases. Germline V gene sequence: CDR1 MNHNY, CDR2 SVGAGI (reference sequence). The CDR3 sequence is CASSGSGLAIAKNIQYF. For the CDR3, the DNA is TGTGCCAGCAGTGGATCGGGGCTAGCGATAGCCAAAAACATTCAGTACTTC.

The chain has TRBV14 and TRBJ1-1, with D maybe TRBD1 (5 bases). V was cut by 4 bases and J by 1 base, with 13 bases left in between. Germline CDR1 reads SGHDN; CDR2 reads FVKESK. The CDR3 has 15 amino acids. CDR3 bases: TGTGCCAGCAGCCGACGGGGGACGGAGAACACTGAAGCTTTCTTT. Its protein is CASSRRGTENTEAFF.

Of note for this clone: The identical CDR3 is also encoded by other nucleotide sequences in the sample. This sequence joins TRBV7-3 and TRBJ1-1; D is perhaps TRBD1 (6 bases). Trimming cost V 4 bases and J 1 base, with 7 bases left between them. CDR3 size: 13 residues. Germline V gene sequence: CDR1 SGHTA, CDR2 FQGTGA. DNA of the CDR3: TGTGCCAGCAGCTCACAGGGGAACACTGAAGCTTTCTTT. Translating it yields CASSSQGNTEAFF.

V is TRBV27 and J is TRBJ2-7, with D possibly TRBD2 on 6 matching bases. Germline V gives CDR1 MNHEY, CDR2 SMNVEV (reference sequence). The CDR3 has 15 residues. Deletions cut 5 bases from V and 3 bases from J, with 17 bases between. CDR3 sequence (DNA): TGTGCCAGCAGTGTCGCCGGGACTTCCCTCTACGAGCAGTACTTC. Protein: CASSVAGTSLYEQYF.

This clone was observed a handful of times. This chain joins TRBV6-5 and TRBJ2-7; 10 nucleotides line up with TRBD1. From germline, CDR1 is MNHEY and CDR2 SVGAGI. This CDR3 has 15 amino acids. J was trimmed by 6 bases and V by 4 bases; bases with no gene match: 9. This chain's CDR3 is CASSFFRDRGGEQYF. The CDR3, as DNA: TGTGCCAGCAGTTTTTTCCGGGACAGGGGCGGCGAGCAGTACTTC.